These 31 T cell receptor beta chains were all obtained from the same sample, sequenced in a study of shared clonotypes between healthy human individuals. The method was immunoSEQ multiplex PCR; TCRdb's version includes in-frame clones alone and lacks a portion of them. The table records around 2.5 million clones, more than 85% of them present only once. Sequencing was performed on naive CD4+ T cells from PBMCs. Subset here: CD45RA+ positively selected. The origin of the receptors is a man in his late teens or twenties in good health. Some clones in this sample may be carry-over from other donors' samples.

This chain uses TRBV20-1 with TRBJ2-5; TRBD1 or TRBD2 may be the D gene (5 bases each). The germline gives CDR1 DFQATT, CDR2 SNEGSKA (reference sequence). The V end was cut by 6 bases, the J end by 5 bases, with 10 bases between. This CDR3 contains 11 residues. The CDR3 here is CSAGVGETQYF. The CDR3 DNA reads TGCAGTGCGGGGGTCGGGGAGACCCAGTACTTC.

The rearrangement links TRBV5-4 to TRBJ2-7; D uncertain. Per germline, CDR1 SGHNT and CDR2 YYREEE (reference sequence). The CDR3 length is 15 residues. V gave up 2 bases and J gave up 3 bases, with 15 bases separating them. DNA for the CDR3: TGTGCCAGCAGCTTCGGCAGCCCCCTAAACTACGAGCAGTACTTC. Its protein product is CASSFGSPLNYEQYF.

Concerning this clone: Distinct nucleotide sequences in the sample also encode this CDR3. The chain carries TRBV9 and TRBJ2-2; 12 positions agree with TRBD2. After removal of 2 bases from V and 0 bases from J, the junction contained 2 bases not matched to a gene. The CDR3 has 17 amino acids. Germline lookup yields CDR1 SGDLS and CDR2 YYNGEE. The DNA of the CDR3 is TGTGCCAGCAGCGTCGGACTAGCGGGAACGAACACCGGGGAGCTGTTTTTT. It codes for CASSVGLAGTNTGELFF.

About this clone: The same CDR3 is also encoded by other DNA sequences in this sample. The chain carries TRBV7-9 and TRBJ1-4; D is unresolved. CDR3 length: 15 residues. V was shortened by 1 base and J by 2 bases, with 8 bases between the two germline ends. Germline V CDR1 and CDR2: SEHNR, FQNEAQ (reference sequence). CDR3 in DNA: TGTGCCAGCAGCTTAGTTCTCGGCACTAATGAAAAACTGTTTTTT. Residues: CASSLVLGTNEKLFF.

V usage is TRBV4-1 and J usage is TRBJ2-5; TRBD2 matches 9 bases. Germline lookup yields CDR1 MGHRA and CDR2 YSYEKL. Trimming removed 0 bases from V and 4 bases from J; junction bases left unmatched: 12. The CDR3 spans 18 residues. The CDR3 nucleotides are TGCGCCAGCAGCCAAGATATAGTGGCGGGAGGGCTCGGAGAGACCCAGTACTTC. Translated, it gives CASSQDIVAGGLGETQYF.

The rearrangement links TRBV5-1 to TRBJ2-7; TRBD2 is a possible D gene (6 bases). Germline lookup yields CDR1 SGHRS and CDR2 YFSETQ. V lost 2 bases to trimming and J lost 2 bases, with 14 bases between them. CDR3 length equals 15 residues. CDR3 in amino acids: CASSFGGSAPYEQYF. Here the CDR3 DNA reads TGCGCCAGCAGCTTCGGGGGTTCGGCGCCCTACGAGCAGTACTTC.

The V gene is TRBV7-3, the J gene TRBJ2-2; 9 bases fit TRBD1. Looked up from germline, CDR1 is SGHTA and CDR2 is FQGTGA. The CDR3 length is 15 residues. Germline trimming cut 4 bases from V and 5 bases from J; bases unmatched to any gene: 5. CDR3 loop: CASSWDRAGTGELFF. CDR3 coding DNA: TGTGCCAGCAGCTGGGACAGGGCGGGAACCGGGGAGCTGTTTTTT.

The chain uses TRBV7-8 and TRBJ1-3; D uncertain. The V end lost 0 bases, the J end lost 5 bases, and 8 bases lay between the germline ends. Germline CDR1 and CDR2: SGHVS and FQNEAQ. The CDR3 has 14 amino acids. CDR3 bases: TGTGCCAGCAGCTTAGCCGGGCTACGAAACACCATATATTTT. It is translated as CASSLAGLRNTIYF.

The J gene is TRBJ2-7, the V gene TRBV28; the D is unclear. The CDR3 has 14 amino acids. V dropped 3 bases and J dropped 2 bases, with 11 bases sitting between them. Germline CDR1 and CDR2: MDHEN and SYDVKM. CDR3 residues: CASSFYGSTYEQYF. Here the CDR3 DNA reads TGTGCCAGCAGTTTTTACGGGTCGACCTACGAGCAGTACTTC.

The chain recombines TRBV2 with TRBJ2-7, with a weak D call TRBD1 (6 bases). There are 18 residues in the CDR3. V was clipped by 9 bases and J by 7 bases, with 34 bases between them. Germline V gene sequence: CDR1 SNHLY, CDR2 FYNNEI. As DNA, the CDR3 is TGTGCCAGTTTACAACTGGGGGCCGTAACGGCCGGGCCCAATGAGCAGTACTTC. Translating gives CASLQLGAVTAGPNEQYF.

The CDR3 coding sequence is TGTGCCAGCAGCTTGGCCCCAGAGAACACTGAAGCTTTCTTT. Protein product: CASSLAPENTEAFF. The chain joins TRBV5-4 to TRBJ1-1; no firm D call. The CDR3 is made up of 14 amino acids. V shed 0 bases and J shed 1 base, with 7 bases lying between them. The germline gives CDR1 SGHNT, CDR2 YYREEE (reference sequence).

The chain uses TRBV5-4 and TRBJ2-2, with 7 positions matching TRBD2. Germline loops: CDR1 SGHNT, CDR2 YYREEE (reference sequence). The CDR3 covers 17 residues. Trimming at V came to 1 base and at J to 6 bases, leaving 12 bases not matched to a gene. This CDR3 is CASSLRPSGMLSGELFF. The CDR3 coding sequence is TGTGCCAGCAGCTTGCGTCCCAGCGGGATGTTGTCCGGGGAGCTGTTTTTT. Filled out from reference TRBV5-4 and TRBJ2-2, the complete variable domain reads ETGVTQSPTHLIKTRGQQVTLRCSSQSGHNTVSWYQQALGQGPQFIFQYYREEENGRGNFPPRFSGLQFPNYSSELNVNALELDDSALYLCASSLRPSGMLSGELFFGEGSRLTVL.

This rearrangement joins TRBV7-9 to TRBJ1-1; TRBD1 is a possible D gene (5 bases). The CDR3 covers 15 residues. Trimming took 5 bases from V and 6 from J, leaving 19 bases between them. From germline, CDR1 is SEHNR and CDR2 FQNEAQ (reference sequence). The CDR3 reads CASSPRGPTGSEAFF. CDR3 nucleotide sequence: TGTGCCAGCAGCCCGCGGGGACCGACGGGGTCTGAAGCTTTCTTT.

The chain uses TRBV4-2 and TRBJ2-2, with 13 bases that match TRBD2. The junction had 3 bases not matched to a gene; V was cut back by 0 bases and J by 8 bases. The germline V gene encodes CDR1 LGHNA and CDR2 YNFKEQ. The CDR3 has 16 residues. In DNA form, the CDR3 reads TGTGCCAGCAGCCAAGAAGGACTAGCGGGAGATGGGGAGCTGTTTTTT. Amino acids: CASSQEGLAGDGELFF.

V and J are TRBV29-1 and TRBJ2-1; 7 bases line up with TRBD2. Germline V CDR1 and CDR2: SQVTM, ANQGSEA. The CDR3 is 13 amino acids. V dropped 7 bases and J dropped 2; count of bases not matched to a gene: 5. CDR3: CSDGLDAYNEQFF. The CDR3 bases are TGCAGCGACGGACTAGACGCCTACAATGAGCAGTTCTTC.

The chain combines TRBV7-9 with TRBJ2-3; 10 nucleotides align to TRBD2. Germline loops: CDR1 SEHNR, CDR2 FQNEAQ (reference sequence). The CDR3 spans 17 residues. V shed 5 bases, J shed 3 bases, and the junction held 11 bases outside the gene matches. The CDR3 region has the DNA TGTGCCAGCAGCCTATCAGCGGGAGGGCCGAGTACAGATACGCAGTATTTT. Its translation is CASSLSAGGPSTDTQYF.

The chain couples TRBV5-6 to TRBJ2-1, with D possibly matching TRBD2 (5 bases). The V end lost 4 bases, the J end lost 2 bases, and 13 bases lay between the germline ends. Looked up from germline, CDR1 is SGHDT and CDR2 is YYEEEE. This CDR3 has 15 residues. CDR3 sequence reads: CASSLSGNPYNEQFF. Written as DNA, the CDR3 is TGTGCCAGCAGCCTTTCCGGGAACCCCTACAATGAGCAGTTCTTC.

The CDR3 bases are TGTGCCAGCAGCTCGGGACACCAGAACACTGAAGCTTTCTTT. Encoded protein: CASSSGHQNTEAFF. This rearrangement joins TRBV11-2 to TRBJ1-1, with TRBD1 as a possible D gene (6 bases). Germline CDR1 and CDR2: SGHAT and FQNNGV. Trimming pared 4 bases from V and 1 base from J, leaving 10 bases between. This CDR3 region has 14 residues.

With respect to this clone: This sample also contains other DNA sequences that code for the same CDR3. This sequence joins TRBV29-1 and TRBJ2-1; tentatively, D is TRBD1 (5 bases). This CDR3 region has 12 residues. V was pared by 4 bases and J by 5 bases, with 9 bases between. Germline V gene data show CDR1 as SQVTM and CDR2 as ANQGSEA. As DNA, the CDR3 is TGCAGCGTTGCGCAGGGTGACAATGAGCAGTTCTTC. The encoded protein is CSVAQGDNEQFF.

For this clone: At the DNA level, this CDR3 is encoded by other sequences in the same sample as well. The chain combines TRBV29-1 with TRBJ2-7; D is possibly TRBD2 (5 bases). The CDR3 is 12 amino acids. Trimming left V 4 bases short and J 2 bases short, with 9 bases between. Germline V gene lookup returns CDR1 SQVTM and CDR2 ANQGSEA. The CDR3 nucleotides read TGCAGCGTTGCCCTCGGGGCCTACGAGCAGTACTTC. It is translated as CSVALGAYEQYF.

The chain has TRBV9 and TRBJ1-1; D perhaps matches TRBD1 (5 bases). This CDR3 contains 15 residues. V lost 4 bases to trimming and J lost 0 bases, with 13 bases between them. From germline, CDR1 is SGDLS and CDR2 YYNGEE. The CDR3 sequence: CASSPPGTVNTEAFF. CDR3 sequence (DNA): TGTGCCAGCAGCCCCCCCGGGACGGTGAACACTGAAGCTTTCTTT.

To note about this clone: Other DNA sequences from this sample encode an identical CDR3 as well. The chain is built from TRBV9 and TRBJ2-2; 9 bases line up with TRBD2. The ends lost 0 bases at V and 3 bases at J; junction bases unmatched: 3. Germline lookup yields CDR1 SGDLS and CDR2 YYNGEE. The CDR3 is 16 residues long. Here the CDR3 DNA reads TGTGCCAGCAGCGTAGGAGCGGGAGGTCACACCGGGGAGCTGTTTTTT. Its protein is CASSVGAGGHTGELFF.

The J gene is TRBJ2-1, the V gene TRBV5-1, with 9 bases matching TRBD1. V lost 0 bases and J lost 7; bases outside the gene matches: 8. Germline CDR1 is SGHRS and CDR2 is YFSETQ. The CDR3 runs to 16 residues. The CDR3 loop reads CASSLVRDRANNEQFF. The CDR3 bases are TGCGCCAGCAGCTTGGTACGGGACAGGGCTAATAATGAGCAGTTCTTC. Supplemented by reference TRBV5-1 and TRBJ2-1, the full variable domain reads KAGVTQTPRYLIKTRGQQVTLSCSPISGHRSVSWYQQTPGQGLQFLFEYFSETQRNKGNFPGRFSGRQFSNSRSEMNVSTLELGDSALYLCASSLVRDRANNEQFFGPGTRLTVL.

Points on this clone: Other DNA sequences in the sample encode the same CDR3. This chain joins TRBV2 and TRBJ1-1, with 7 bases matching TRBD1. Trimming took 3 bases from V and 5 from J; bases not matched to a gene: 3. This CDR3 contains 13 residues. Per germline, CDR1 SNHLY and CDR2 FYNNEI. As DNA, the CDR3 is TGTGCCAGCAGTGAGACAGGGAGGACTGAAGCTTTCTTT. Protein sequence: CASSETGRTEAFF.

This chain uses TRBV6-5 with TRBJ2-7; tentatively, D is TRBD1 or TRBD2 (6 bases each). This CDR3 contains 15 residues. V was cut by 0 bases and J by 7 bases, with 16 bases left in between. From germline, CDR1 is MNHEY and CDR2 SVGAGI. CDR3 sequence: CASSYSRGRPGEQYF. In DNA form, the CDR3 reads TGTGCCAGCAGTTACTCAAGGGGGAGGCCTGGGGAGCAGTACTTC.

This rearrangement joins TRBV7-2 to TRBJ2-1; D is unclear. Per germline, CDR1 SGHTA and CDR2 FQGNSA. The V end was cut by 2 bases, the J end by 5 bases, with 7 bases between. The CDR3 consists of 13 residues. The CDR3 protein is CASSLLGNNEQFF. The CDR3 DNA sequence: TGTGCCAGCAGCTTATTGGGGAACAATGAGCAGTTCTTC.

This chain connects TRBV11-1 to TRBJ1-1, with D maybe TRBD1 (5 bases). Trimming shortened V by 4 bases and J by 2 bases, and 11 bases separated the two germline ends. The CDR3 is made up of 14 amino acids. CDR1 and CDR2 (germline): SGHAT, FQDESV (reference sequence). Here the CDR3 DNA reads TGTGCCAGCAGCTCAGACGGGACTAACACTGAAGCTTTCTTT. It encodes CASSSDGTNTEAFF.

The chain links TRBV28 to TRBJ1-1; 8 nucleotides agree with TRBD1. V trimming: 6 bases; J trimming: 6 bases; junction bases outside the gene matches: 6. The length of the CDR3 is 13 residues. CDR1 is MDHEN, CDR2 SYDVKM, per germline. The CDR3, as DNA: TGTGCCAGCAGCTTCGGACAGGGCCCTGAAGCTTTCTTT. This encodes CASSFGQGPEAFF. Full variable domain (missing parts from reference TRBV28 and TRBJ1-1): DVKVTQSSRYLVKRTGEKVFLECVQDMDHENMFWYRQDPGLGLRLIYFSYDVKMKEKGDIPEGYSVSREKKERFSLILESASTNQTSMYLCASSFGQGPEAFFGQGTRLTVV.

This rearrangement joins TRBV6-1 to TRBJ1-4, with 9 bases that match TRBD1. The CDR3 length is 14 residues. V was clipped by 6 bases and J by 3 bases; unmatched bases: 2. Germline lookup yields CDR1 MNHNS and CDR2 SASEGT. Here the CDR3 reads CASRGQGANEKLFF. CDR3 DNA: TGTGCCAGCAGGGGACAGGGTGCTAATGAAAAACTGTTTTTT.

V gene TRBV5-1 combines with J gene TRBJ1-4, with 8 bases lining up with TRBD1. The V gene's germline CDR1 is SGHRS and CDR2 YFSETQ. Losses at the gene ends were 4 bases for V and 8 bases for J; bases not matched to a gene: 7. The CDR3 runs 14 residues. The chain's CDR3 is CASSRTGRGEKLFF. The CDR3 nucleotides are TGCGCCAGCAGCCGGACAGGGAGGGGGGAAAAACTGTTTTTT.

J is TRBJ1-2 and V is TRBV28; 12 nucleotides match TRBD1. The V gene's germline CDR1 is MDHEN and CDR2 SYDVKM. The CDR3 is made up of 14 amino acids. V shed 6 bases, J shed 4 bases, and the junction held 3 bases outside the gene matches. The chain's CDR3 is CASRGQGAIYGYTF. CDR3 nucleotides: TGTGCCAGCAGGGGACAGGGGGCCATCTATGGCTACACCTTC.